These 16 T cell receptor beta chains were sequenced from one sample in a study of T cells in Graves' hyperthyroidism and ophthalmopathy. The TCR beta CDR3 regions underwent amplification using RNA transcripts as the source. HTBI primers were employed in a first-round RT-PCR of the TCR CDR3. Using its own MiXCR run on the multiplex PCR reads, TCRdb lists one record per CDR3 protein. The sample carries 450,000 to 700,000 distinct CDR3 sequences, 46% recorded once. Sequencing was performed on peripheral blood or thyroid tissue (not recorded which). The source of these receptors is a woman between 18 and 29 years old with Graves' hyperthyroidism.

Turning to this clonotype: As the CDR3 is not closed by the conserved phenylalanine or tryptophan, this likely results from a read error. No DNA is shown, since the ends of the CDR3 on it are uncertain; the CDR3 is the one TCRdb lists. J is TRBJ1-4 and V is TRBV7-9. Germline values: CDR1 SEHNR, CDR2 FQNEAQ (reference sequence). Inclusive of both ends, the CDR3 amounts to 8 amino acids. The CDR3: CASSLPTS.

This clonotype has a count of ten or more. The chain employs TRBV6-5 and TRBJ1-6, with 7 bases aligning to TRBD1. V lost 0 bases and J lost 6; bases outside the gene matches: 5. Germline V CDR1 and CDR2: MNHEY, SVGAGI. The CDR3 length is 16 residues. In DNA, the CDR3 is TGTGCCAGCAGTTACTCGGACAGGCTATCTAATTCACCCCTCCACTTT. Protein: CASSYSDRLSNSPLHF.

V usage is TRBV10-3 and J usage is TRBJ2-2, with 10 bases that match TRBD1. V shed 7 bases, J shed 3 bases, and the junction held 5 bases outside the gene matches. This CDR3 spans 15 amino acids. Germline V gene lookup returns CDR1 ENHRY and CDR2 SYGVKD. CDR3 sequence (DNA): TGTGCCATCACTTCCGGGACAGGGGACACCGGGGAGCTGTTTTTT. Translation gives CAITSGTGDTGELFF.

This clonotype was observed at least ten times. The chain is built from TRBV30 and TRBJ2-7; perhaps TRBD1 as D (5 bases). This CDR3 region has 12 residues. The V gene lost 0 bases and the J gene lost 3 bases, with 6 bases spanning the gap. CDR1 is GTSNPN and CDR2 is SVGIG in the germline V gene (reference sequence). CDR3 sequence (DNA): TGTGCCTGGAGTGTAACAGGCTACGAGCAGTACTTC. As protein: CAWSVTGYEQYF.

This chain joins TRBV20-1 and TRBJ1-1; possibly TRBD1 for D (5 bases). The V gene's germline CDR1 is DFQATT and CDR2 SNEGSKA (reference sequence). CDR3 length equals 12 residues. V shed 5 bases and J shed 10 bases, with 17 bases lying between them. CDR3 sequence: CSAWGGGELAFF. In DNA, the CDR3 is TGCAGTGCTTGGGGGGGGGGTGAGTTAGCTTTCTTT.

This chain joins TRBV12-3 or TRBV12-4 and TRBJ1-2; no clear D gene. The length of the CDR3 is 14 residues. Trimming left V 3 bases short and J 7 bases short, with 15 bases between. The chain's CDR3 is CASSFGSEVGGYTF. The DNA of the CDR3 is TGTGCCAGCAGTTTTGGCAGCGAAGTAGGTGGCTACACCTTC.

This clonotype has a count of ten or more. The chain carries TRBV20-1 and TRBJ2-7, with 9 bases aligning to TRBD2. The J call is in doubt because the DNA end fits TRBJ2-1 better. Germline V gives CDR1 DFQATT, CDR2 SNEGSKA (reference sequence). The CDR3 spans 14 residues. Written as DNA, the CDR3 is TGCAGTGCTAGAGGACTAGCGGTCTACAATGAGCAGTTCTTC. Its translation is CSARGLAVYNEQFF.

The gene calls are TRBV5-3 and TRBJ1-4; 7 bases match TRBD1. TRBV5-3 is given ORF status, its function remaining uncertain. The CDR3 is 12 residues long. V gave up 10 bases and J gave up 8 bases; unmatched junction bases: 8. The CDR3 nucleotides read TGTGCCTGCAATCCGGGACAGGAAAAACTGTTTTTT. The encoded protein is CACNPGQEKLFF.

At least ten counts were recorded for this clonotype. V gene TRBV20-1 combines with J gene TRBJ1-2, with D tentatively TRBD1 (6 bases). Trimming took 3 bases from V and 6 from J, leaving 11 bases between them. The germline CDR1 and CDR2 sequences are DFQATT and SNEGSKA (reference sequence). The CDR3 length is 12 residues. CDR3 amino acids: CSARAGGHGYTF. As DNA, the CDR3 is TGCAGTGCTAGGGCGGGGGGGCATGGCTACACCTTC.

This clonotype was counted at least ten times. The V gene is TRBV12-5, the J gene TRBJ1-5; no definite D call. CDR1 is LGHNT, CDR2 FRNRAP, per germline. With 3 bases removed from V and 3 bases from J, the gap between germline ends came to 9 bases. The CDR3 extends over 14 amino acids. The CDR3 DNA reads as TGTGCTAGTGGTTTCGGGCAGGACAATCAGCCCCAGCATTTT. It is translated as CASGFGQDNQPQHF. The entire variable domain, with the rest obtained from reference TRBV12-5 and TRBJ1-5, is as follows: DARVTQTPRHKVTEMGQEVTMRCQPILGHNTVFWYRQTMMQGLELLAYFRNRAPLDDSGMPKDRFSAEMPDATLATLKIQPSEPRDSAVYFCASGFGQDNQPQHFGDGTRLSIL.

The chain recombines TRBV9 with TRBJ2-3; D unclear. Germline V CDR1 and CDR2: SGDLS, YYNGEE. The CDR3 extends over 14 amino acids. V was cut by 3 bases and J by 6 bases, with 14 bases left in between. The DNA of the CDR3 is TGTGCCAGCAGCGCCTTTCTCATGGGGGATACGCAGTATTTT. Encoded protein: CASSAFLMGDTQYF. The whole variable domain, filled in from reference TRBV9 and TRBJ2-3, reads DSGVTQTPKHLITATGQRVTLRCSPRSGDLSVYWYQQSLDQGLQFLIQYYNGEERAKGNILERFSAQQFPDLHSELNLSSLELGDSALYFCASSAFLMGDTQYFGPGTRLTVL.

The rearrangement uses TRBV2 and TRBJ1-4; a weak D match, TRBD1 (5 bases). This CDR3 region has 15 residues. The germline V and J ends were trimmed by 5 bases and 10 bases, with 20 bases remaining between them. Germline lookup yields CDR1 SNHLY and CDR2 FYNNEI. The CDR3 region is CASSQGERGSGKLFF. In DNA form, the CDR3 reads TGTGCCAGCAGTCAAGGGGAGAGGGGCTCTGGAAAACTGTTTTTT.

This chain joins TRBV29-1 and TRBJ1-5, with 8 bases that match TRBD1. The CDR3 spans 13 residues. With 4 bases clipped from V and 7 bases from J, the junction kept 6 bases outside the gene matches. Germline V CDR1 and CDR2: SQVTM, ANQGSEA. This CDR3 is CSVGVQGGQPQHF. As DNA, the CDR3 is TGCAGCGTTGGTGTACAGGGGGGGCAGCCCCAGCATTTT.

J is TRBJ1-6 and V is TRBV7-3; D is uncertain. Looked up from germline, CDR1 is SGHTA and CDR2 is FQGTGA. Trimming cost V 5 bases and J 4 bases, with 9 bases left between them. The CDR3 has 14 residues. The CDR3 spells CASSRDRYNSPLHF. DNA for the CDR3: TGTGCCAGCAGCCGAGACCGTTATAATTCACCCCTCCACTTT.

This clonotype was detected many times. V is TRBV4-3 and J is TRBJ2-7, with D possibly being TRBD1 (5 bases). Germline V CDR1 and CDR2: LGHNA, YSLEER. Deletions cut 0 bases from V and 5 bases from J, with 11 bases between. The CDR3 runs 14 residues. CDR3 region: CASSQDRGYDEQYF. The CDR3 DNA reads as TGCGCCAGCAGCCAAGATAGGGGTTACGACGAGCAGTACTTC.

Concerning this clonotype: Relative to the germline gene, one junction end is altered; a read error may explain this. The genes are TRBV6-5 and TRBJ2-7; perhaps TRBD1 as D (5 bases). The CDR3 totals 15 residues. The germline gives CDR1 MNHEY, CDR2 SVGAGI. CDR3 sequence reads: CASSEGQGPTYGQYF. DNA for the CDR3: TGTGCCAGCAGTGAAGGCCAGGGCCCTACCTACGGGCAGTACTTC.